Shown below are 9 T cell receptor beta chains from a single sample sequenced in a study of CD8+CD57+ T cells in acquired aplastic anemia. Genomic DNA templated the TCR beta VDJ and CDR3 profiling. In TCRdb, the reads were re-called with MiXCR into one record per CDR3 protein. Of approximately 200,000 distinct CDR3 sequences in the sample, under 65% are singletons; the top ten hold around 32%. What was sequenced was sorted CD4+, CD8+, or CD8+CD57+ T cells (not recorded which) from PBMCs. Receptors were obtained from a human donor in good health.

V and J are TRBV7-9 and TRBJ2-2; 11 bases agree with TRBD1. The J segment lost 3 bases and the V segment lost 5 bases, leaving 11 bases of the junction unmatched. CDR1 SEHNR and CDR2 FQNEAQ come from the germline V gene (reference sequence). The CDR3 spans 18 residues. The CDR3 loop reads CASSTDRGRIEDTGELFF. In DNA, the CDR3 is TGTGCCAGCAGCACGGACAGGGGGCGTATTGAGGACACCGGGGAGCTGTTTTTT.

With regard to this clonotype: No DNA is shown, since the ends of the CDR3 on it are uncertain; the CDR3 is the one TCRdb lists. The chain combines TRBV7-9 with TRBJ2-5; TRBD1, as called in the table, went unchecked against the DNA. Termini included, the CDR3 measures 20 amino acids. Germline CDR1 reads SEHNR; CDR2 reads FQNEAQ (reference sequence). CDR3 sequence: CAGGPDGNEKLFFGSGTQYF.

This clonotype was detected many times. The V and J genes are TRBV4-2 and TRBJ2-7; D is ambiguous. The ends were cut back, 1 base at V and 7 bases at J, with 17 bases in the middle. Germline lookup yields CDR1 LGHNA and CDR2 YNFKEQ. The CDR3 consists of 15 residues. The CDR3 loop reads CASSQVASGPMEQYF. The CDR3 DNA sequence: TGTGCCAGCAGCCAAGTCGCTTCCGGCCCCATGGAGCAGTACTTC.

Ten or more counts support this clonotype. The V and J genes are TRBV6-5 and TRBJ2-2; D unresolved. The V and J ends lost 8 bases and 4 bases respectively, with 14 bases between them. CDR3 length: 14 amino acids. The germline gives CDR1 MNHEY, CDR2 SVGAGI. The CDR3 nucleotides are TGTGCCAGCGGTCAGGTGGGCCCCACCGGGGAGCTGTTTTTT. Amino acids: CASGQVGPTGELFF.

CDR3 protein: CSASRVGEYGYTF. DNA of the CDR3: TGCAGTGCTAGCAGGGTAGGGGAGTATGGCTACACCTTC. The rearrangement uses TRBV20-1 and TRBJ1-2, with a possible D match to TRBD1 (5 bases). The germline V and J ends were trimmed by 3 bases and 5 bases, with 13 bases remaining between them. The CDR3 loop spans 13 amino acids. Germline loops: CDR1 DFQATT, CDR2 SNEGSKA (reference sequence).

The chain combines TRBV7-9 with TRBJ2-1; D gene uncertain. The CDR3 consists of 14 residues. Germline CDR1 reads SEHNR; CDR2 reads FQNEAQ (reference sequence). With 9 bases removed from V and 4 bases from J, the gap between germline ends came to 16 bases. CDR3 in amino acids: CASMSSNGYNEQFF. The DNA for the CDR3 is TGTGCCAGTATGAGCAGCAATGGGTACAATGAGCAGTTCTTC.

This clonotype was picked up many times. This sequence joins TRBV6-2 or TRBV6-3 and TRBJ1-6; D is perhaps TRBD1 (5 bases). CDR1 is MNHEY and CDR2 is SVGEGT in the germline V gene. The CDR3 is 16 residues long. V shed 6 bases and J shed 0 bases, with 12 bases lying between them. The CDR3 DNA reads TGTGCCAGCAGCAGGGCCGGCCTCTCCTATAATTCACCCCTCCACTTT. Translated, it gives CASSRAGLSYNSPLHF.

V usage is TRBV19 and J usage is TRBJ1-2; no clear D. Looked up from germline, CDR1 is LNHDA and CDR2 is SQIVND (reference sequence). This CDR3 is 13 amino acids long. Trimming pared 5 bases from V and 2 bases from J, leaving 9 bases between. For the CDR3, the DNA is TGTGCCAGTAGTTGGACGAAAAACTATGGCTACACCTTC. Protein sequence: CASSWTKNYGYTF.

The chain is built from TRBV20-1 and TRBJ2-3; 7 nucleotides align to TRBD2. After removal of 3 bases from V and 2 bases from J, the junction contained 8 bases not matched to a gene. From germline, CDR1 is DFQATT and CDR2 SNEGSKA (reference sequence). The CDR3 spans 15 residues. This chain's CDR3 is CSASNPSGDTDTQYF. As DNA, the CDR3 is TGCAGTGCTAGCAACCCTAGCGGCGACACAGATACGCAGTATTTT.